Shown below are 2 T cell receptor beta chains from a single sample sequenced in a study of T cell responses to AZD1222 COVID-19 vaccine. Using immunoSEQ multiplex PCR, the repertoire was profiled, and TCRdb retains in-frame clones only, with some absent. The sample records approximately 170,000 clones, about 83% being singletons. The sequencing used peripheral blood, collected 28 days after the second AZD1222 dose. The receptors were gathered from an adult who received the AZD1222 COVID-19 vaccine.

The chain couples TRBV9 to TRBJ1-2; D call uncertain. The germline CDR1 and CDR2 sequences are SGDLS and YYNGEE. The CDR3 is made up of 15 amino acids. Trimming shortened V by 1 base and J by 0 bases, and 10 bases separated the two germline ends. The CDR3 region is CASSVWAESNYGYTF. Written as DNA, the CDR3 is TGTGCCAGCAGCGTATGGGCCGAATCTAACTATGGCTACACCTTC. Supplemented by reference TRBV9 and TRBJ1-2, the full variable domain reads DSGVTQTPKHLITATGQRVTLRCSPRSGDLSVYWYQQSLDQGLQFLIQYYNGEERAKGNILERFSAQQFPDLHSELNLSSLELGDSALYFCASSVWAESNYGYTFGSGTRLTVV.

The CDR3 DNA is TGTGCCAGCAGGCCCAACCCCCACACTGAAGCTTTCTTT. Translated: CASRPNPHTEAFF. The chain recombines TRBV6-5 with TRBJ1-1; D is undetermined. Between the trimmed V and J ends, which lost 6 bases and 3 bases, there was a span of 11 bases. The length of the CDR3 is 13 residues. Germline CDR1 MNHEY, CDR2 SVGAGI.